What follows are 20 T cell receptor beta chains derived from one specimen sequenced in a study of blood T cell repertoires in COVID-19 (dated by TCRdb to 2020 to 2021). The library was produced with the immunoSEQ multiplex PCR assay. TCRdb provides this immuneACCESS table in a form limited to in-frame rearrangements. Some clones are lacking; in checked studies, under half of them reflect an unresolved V gene, and why the rest are absent is not known. Present in this sample are about 68,000 clones, more than 80% of which were seen just once. Of the sample, 2.5% to 3% is held by the ten largest clones. Material for sequencing was peripheral blood. The receptor source for this set is a man aged 50-59 years with acute or convalescent COVID-19.

This rearrangement joins TRBV9 to TRBJ2-7, with 11 bases aligning to TRBD2. V shed 4 bases and J 0 bases; nucleotides not matched to a gene: 21. The germline V gene has CDR1 SGDLS and CDR2 YYNGEE. The CDR3 loop spans 21 amino acids. CDR3 coding DNA: TGTGCCAGCAGCCCCGGGGTAGCGGGAGGGCCTGGCGCGGGAAGCTCCTACGAGCAGTACTTC. Protein product: CASSPGVAGGPGAGSSYEQYF.

The chain employs TRBV6-2 or TRBV6-3 and TRBJ1-1; a possible D gene is TRBD1 (6 bases). Trimming cost V 6 bases and J 1 base, with 12 bases left between them. Looked up from germline, CDR1 is MNHEY and CDR2 is SVGEGT. This CDR3 is built from 14 residues. The CDR3 nucleotides read TGTGCCAGCAGCTTGTTAGGGGGGAACACTGAAGCTTTCTTT. It encodes CASSLLGGNTEAFF.

The J gene is TRBJ2-5, the V gene TRBV29-1, with D perhaps matching TRBD2 (6 bases). From germline, CDR1 is SQVTM and CDR2 ANQGSEA. CDR3 length equals 13 residues. The V end lost 4 bases, the J end lost 4 bases, and 13 bases lay between the germline ends. The CDR3, as DNA: TGCAGCGTTGTTATGGCGGGACTAGAGACCCAGTACTTC. It yields the protein CSVVMAGLETQYF.

The gene calls are TRBV19 and TRBJ2-3; the match to TRBD2 covers 7 bases. After removal of 2 bases from V and 0 bases from J, the junction contained 8 bases not matched to a gene. From germline, CDR1 is LNHDA and CDR2 SQIVND (reference sequence). The CDR3 length is 17 residues. CDR3 region: CASSISGIDSSTDTQYF. In DNA, the CDR3 is TGTGCCAGTAGTATAAGCGGGATCGACTCTAGCACAGATACGCAGTATTTT.

The chain has TRBV5-1 and TRBJ2-7; TRBD1 aligns across 8 bases. The CDR3 extends over 13 amino acids. Germline CDR1 and CDR2: SGHRS and YFSETQ. V dropped 7 bases and J dropped 3; count of bases not matched to a gene: 6. CDR3 DNA: TGCGCCAGCTCTGGACAGGGCTTCTACGAGCAGTACTTC. Translated: CASSGQGFYEQYF.

V is TRBV5-6 and J is TRBJ1-5; a possible D gene is TRBD1 (6 bases). V lost 4 bases, J lost 0 bases, and 17 bases lay in between. This CDR3 comprises 17 residues. The germline V gene encodes CDR1 SGHDT and CDR2 YYEEEE. CDR3 coding DNA: TGTGCCAGCAGCCACATGATGCAGGGGAATAGCAATCAGCCCCAGCATTTT. Its protein is CASSHMMQGNSNQPQHF.

V is TRBV5-8 and J is TRBJ2-6; 8 positions match TRBD1. The CDR3 spans 18 residues. V was pared by 4 bases and J by 1 base, with 10 bases of the junction left unmatched. CDR1 is SGHTS and CDR2 is YDEGEE in the germline V gene. The CDR3 bases are TGTGCCAGCAGCCGCGGACAGGGAATATGGTCTGGGGCCAACGTCCTGACTTTC. Its protein is CASSRGQGIWSGANVLTF.

The CDR3 reads CASSVEWHSLNNEQFF. The CDR3 DNA is TGTGCCAGCAGCGTAGAGTGGCATTCGCTCAACAATGAGCAGTTCTTC. V usage is TRBV9 and J usage is TRBJ2-1; unclear D gene. CDR3 length equals 16 residues. The V gene's germline CDR1 is SGDLS and CDR2 YYNGEE. The germline V and J ends were trimmed by 0 bases and 5 bases, with 15 bases remaining between them.

The chain couples TRBV6-5 to TRBJ2-1; TRBD1 might be the D (6 bases). The CDR3 contains 14 residues. V lost 2 bases to trimming and J lost 8 bases, with 13 bases between them. In germline, CDR1 is MNHEY, CDR2 SVGAGI. CDR3 DNA sequence: TGTGCCAGCAGTTACGGGACACTGGCCGATGAGCAGTTCTTC. This sequence encodes CASSYGTLADEQFF.

The rearrangement links TRBV5-5 to TRBJ2-7; possibly TRBD1 for D (5 bases). The V gene lost 2 bases and the J gene lost 3 bases, with 6 bases spanning the gap. This CDR3 region has 12 residues. Germline values: CDR1 SGHKS, CDR2 YYEKEE (reference sequence). The CDR3 loop reads CASSFTGYEQYF. For the CDR3, the DNA is TGTGCCAGCAGCTTCACAGGCTACGAGCAGTACTTC.

On this clone: An end of the junction does not agree with germline; a read error may underlie this. The chain employs TRBV6-5 and TRBJ1-1; D ambiguous. Germline V gene sequence: CDR1 MNHEY, CDR2 SVGAGI. This CDR3 spans 13 amino acids. The CDR3 DNA reads TGTGCCAGCAGTAACTCCGGGAACACTGAAGCTTTCTTT. Amino acid sequence: CASSNSGNTEAFF.

The chain recombines TRBV4-1 with TRBJ2-1; TRBD2 aligns across 7 bases. J gave up 9 bases and V 1 base, and 9 bases lay outside the gene matches. Germline assignment: CDR1 MGHRA and CDR2 YSYEKL. This CDR3 is built from 15 residues. CDR3 bases: TGCGCCAGCAGCCAAGCTAGCGGCGGTTTGATTGAGCAGTTCTTC. Translation: CASSQASGGLIEQFF.

The CDR3 DNA is TGTGCCACCGGGACAGAAGAGACCCAGTACTTC. Translation gives CATGTEETQYF. The chain couples TRBV10-3 to TRBJ2-5, with TRBD1 matching over 7 bases. V was pared by 10 bases and J by 3 bases, with 2 bases of the junction left unmatched. Germline CDR1 reads ENHRY; CDR2 reads SYGVKD. This CDR3 has 11 residues.

The sample holds one count of this clone. This sequence joins TRBV7-9 and TRBJ2-2; 8 bases match TRBD1. The CDR3 runs 16 residues. V trimming: 5 bases; J trimming: 2 bases; junction bases outside the gene matches: 7. The germline V gene has CDR1 SEHNR and CDR2 FQNEAQ (reference sequence). The CDR3 region has the DNA TGTGCCAGCAGCCGAACCGCAGGGGGCAACACCGGGGAGCTGTTTTTT. It yields the protein CASSRTAGGNTGELFF.

This clone came up a few times. This chain links TRBV28 with TRBJ2-5, with 7 bases aligning to TRBD2. The V and J ends lost 6 bases and 3 bases, in that order; junction bases with no gene match: 10. Germline V gene sequence: CDR1 MDHEN, CDR2 SYDVKM. CDR3 length equals 15 residues. The CDR3, as DNA: TGTGCCAGCAGACCTGGGGGGGTGGGAGAAGAGACCCAGTACTTC. It specifies CASRPGGVGEETQYF. Combining the CDR3 with reference TRBV28 and TRBJ2-5 gives the whole variable domain DVKVTQSSRYLVKRTGEKVFLECVQDMDHENMFWYRQDPGLGLRLIYFSYDVKMKEKGDIPEGYSVSREKKERFSLILESASTNQTSMYLCASRPGGVGEETQYFGPGTRLLVL.

Written as DNA, the CDR3 is TGTGCCAGCAGTGGACCGGGAGGAAGAGATACGCAGTATTTT. Its protein is CASSGPGGRDTQYF. This chain links TRBV2 with TRBJ2-3, with 7 bases that match TRBD2. Germline V CDR1 and CDR2: SNHLY, FYNNEI. The CDR3 consists of 14 residues. V shed 4 bases and J 5 bases; nucleotides not matched to a gene: 6.

The rearrangement uses TRBV5-4 and TRBJ2-7, with TRBD1 as a possible D gene (5 bases). This CDR3 is built from 14 residues. The V gene's germline CDR1 is SGHNT and CDR2 YYREEE (reference sequence). V was clipped by 4 bases and J by 1 base, with 12 bases between them. In DNA, the CDR3 is TGTGCCAGCAGCCCGCCGGACAAGTCCTACGAGCAGTACTTC. Amino acid sequence: CASSPPDKSYEQYF.

This chain joins TRBV24-1 and TRBJ2-3, with D hard to call. The CDR3 loop spans 14 amino acids. Trimming took 5 bases from V and 0 from J, leaving 8 bases between them. The germline CDR1 and CDR2 sequences are KGHDR and SFDVKD. The CDR3, as DNA: TGTGCCACCAGTGTGGTAACTAGCACAGATACGCAGTATTTT. Protein sequence: CATSVVTSTDTQYF.

This clone showed up just once. The V gene is TRBV24-1, the J gene TRBJ2-2; D gene unclear. Trimming removed 0 bases at V and 0 bases at J, with 7 bases between. The CDR3 is 16 amino acids. CDR1 KGHDR and CDR2 SFDVKD come from the germline V gene. Written as DNA, the CDR3 is TGTGCCACCAGTGATTTGGGGCAGACGAACACCGGGGAGCTGTTTTTT. Protein product: CATSDLGQTNTGELFF.

The chain carries TRBV11-3 and TRBJ2-5, with 10 bases fitting TRBD2. CDR1 and CDR2 (germline): SGHNT, YENEEA. The CDR3 runs 19 residues. With 1 base clipped from V and 7 bases from J, the junction kept 18 bases outside the gene matches. The CDR3 DNA reads TGTGCCAGCAGCTTAGGGTTCCTAGCGGGAGTTCTTGGCCGGGGGACCCAGTACTTC. Translated: CASSLGFLAGVLGRGTQYF.